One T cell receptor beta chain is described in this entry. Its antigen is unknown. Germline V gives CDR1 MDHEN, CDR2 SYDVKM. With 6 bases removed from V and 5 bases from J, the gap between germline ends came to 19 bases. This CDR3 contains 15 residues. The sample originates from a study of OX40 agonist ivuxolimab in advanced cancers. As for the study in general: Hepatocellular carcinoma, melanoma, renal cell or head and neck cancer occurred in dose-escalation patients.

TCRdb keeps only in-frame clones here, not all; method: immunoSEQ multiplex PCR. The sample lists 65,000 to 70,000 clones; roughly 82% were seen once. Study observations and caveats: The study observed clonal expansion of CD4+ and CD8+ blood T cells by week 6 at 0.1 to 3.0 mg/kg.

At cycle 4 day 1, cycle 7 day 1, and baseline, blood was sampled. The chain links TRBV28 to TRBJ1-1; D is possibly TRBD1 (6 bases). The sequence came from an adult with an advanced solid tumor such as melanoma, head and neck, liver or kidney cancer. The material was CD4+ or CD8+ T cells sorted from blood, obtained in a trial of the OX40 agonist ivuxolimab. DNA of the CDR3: TGTGCCAGCAGAGCTCCAGGGGAAGTGAGGACTGAAGCTTTCTTT. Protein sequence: CASRAPGEVRTEAFF.